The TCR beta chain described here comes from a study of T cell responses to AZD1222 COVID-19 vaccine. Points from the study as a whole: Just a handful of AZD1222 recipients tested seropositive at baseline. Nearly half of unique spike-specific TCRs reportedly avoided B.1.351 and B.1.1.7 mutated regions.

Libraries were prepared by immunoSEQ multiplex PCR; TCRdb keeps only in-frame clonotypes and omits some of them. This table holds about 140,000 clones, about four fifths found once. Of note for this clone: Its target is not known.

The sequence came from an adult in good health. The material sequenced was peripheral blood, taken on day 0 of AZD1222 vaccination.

The CDR3 reads CASSLGGTGWYGYTF. The CDR3 DNA reads TGTGCCAGCAGCTTGGGTGGTACGGGTTGGTATGGCTACACCTTC. V and J are TRBV5-4 and TRBJ1-2; D remains ambiguous. This CDR3 comprises 15 residues. Germline V gene sequence: CDR1 SGHNT, CDR2 YYREEE (reference sequence). The V end was cut by 0 bases, the J end by 5 bases, with 14 bases between.